This T cell receptor (beta chain) was retrieved from a study of shared clonotypes between healthy human individuals. Here immunoSEQ multiplex PCR was the method, and the copy in TCRdb shows in-frame clones only, minus some. The sample gives some 2,400,000 clones, approximately 96% of which show up once; around 0.13% is in the top ten. Germline CDR1 and CDR2: MNHNS and SASEGT. V lost 2 bases and J lost 4; bases outside the gene matches: 6. The CDR3 sequence is 15 residues long. The specimen sequenced was naive CD4+ T cells sorted from blood. Subset noted: CD45RA+ positively selected. The J gene is TRBJ1-2, the V gene TRBV6-1; 8 nucleotides agree with TRBD1. The TCR was taken from a man aged 18 to 35 in good health. The CDR3 loop reads CASSEYRTGSYGYTF. CDR3 in DNA: TGTGCCAGCAGTGAATATAGGACAGGGAGCTATGGCTACACCTTC.